The 17 T cell receptor beta chains given below trace back to one sample, sequenced in a study of OX40 agonist ivuxolimab in advanced cancers. Clones were read by immunoSEQ multiplex PCR, and TCRdb kept only the in-frame ones, dropping some. The sample has roughly 80,000 clones, around 92% seen once. Sample: CD4+ or CD8+ T cells sorted from blood, taken in a trial of the OX40 agonist ivuxolimab. These receptors all stem from an adult with an advanced solid tumor such as melanoma, head and neck, liver or kidney cancer.

This clone was observed a single time. V and J are TRBV13 and TRBJ1-2; no clear D gene. Per germline, CDR1 PRHDT and CDR2 FYEKMQ (reference sequence). The V end lost 5 bases, the J end lost 3 bases, and 10 bases lay between the germline ends. The CDR3 spans 13 residues. The CDR3 sequence: CASSPRTDYGYTF. As DNA, the CDR3 is TGTGCCAGCAGCCCGCGAACGGACTATGGCTACACCTTC.

This sequence joins TRBV15 and TRBJ1-2, with D possibly matching TRBD1 (6 bases). The CDR3 sequence is 15 residues long. Germline CDR1 is LNHNV and CDR2 is YYDKDF (reference sequence). V was trimmed by 3 bases and J by 6 bases, leaving 17 bases between them. CDR3 coding DNA: TGTGCCACCAGCAGGTCCGCAGGGGAATTGAATGGCTACACCTTC. Amino acid sequence: CATSRSAGELNGYTF.

This chain links TRBV11-2 with TRBJ2-7; D gene ambiguous. V lost 9 bases and J lost 6, with 18 bases in between. The CDR3 extends over 13 amino acids. Germline lookup yields CDR1 SGHAT and CDR2 FQNNGV. The CDR3: CASKPPKGSEQYF. In nucleotides, the CDR3 is TGTGCCAGTAAGCCTCCTAAGGGCTCCGAGCAGTACTTC.

V and J are TRBV19 and TRBJ2-2; 12 bases align to TRBD2. Germline V gene data show CDR1 as LNHDA and CDR2 as SQIVND (reference sequence). The CDR3 spans 17 residues. V trimming: 5 bases; J trimming: 4 bases; junction bases outside the gene matches: 8. Here the CDR3 reads CASSAHGLAGFTGELFF. The CDR3 bases are TGTGCCAGTAGTGCTCACGGACTAGCGGGGTTCACCGGGGAGCTGTTTTTT.

The V and J genes are TRBV30 and TRBJ1-2; D is perhaps TRBD1 (6 bases). This CDR3 has 12 residues. The V end was cut by 5 bases, the J end by 3 bases, with 10 bases between. Looked up from germline, CDR1 is GTSNPN and CDR2 is SVGIG (reference sequence). For the CDR3, the DNA is TGTGCCTGGGAGGGGGTACACTATGGCTACACCTTC. The encoded protein is CAWEGVHYGYTF.

The chain uses TRBV19 and TRBJ2-7; D gene unclear. Trimming took 4 bases from V and 0 from J, leaving 10 bases between them. The CDR3 is made up of 14 amino acids. CDR1 is LNHDA and CDR2 is SQIVND in the germline V gene (reference sequence). The CDR3 loop is CASSKAALSYEQYF. CDR3 sequence (DNA): TGTGCCAGTAGTAAGGCCGCGCTCTCCTACGAGCAGTACTTC.

The chain employs TRBV5-1 and TRBJ2-3; D tentatively fits TRBD1 or TRBD2 (5 bases each). The CDR3 loop spans 15 amino acids. Per the germline V gene, CDR1 is SGHRS and CDR2 is YFSETQ. With 3 bases removed from V and 2 bases from J, the gap between germline ends came to 13 bases. CDR3 sequence (DNA): TGCGCCAGCAGCTGGGGGTCTGGCCCCACAGATACGCAGTATTTT. Protein sequence: CASSWGSGPTDTQYF.

V is TRBV5-1 and J is TRBJ2-2; D is possibly TRBD1 or TRBD2 (5 bases each). Looked up from germline, CDR1 is SGHRS and CDR2 is YFSETQ. V was clipped by 1 base and J by 4 bases, with 8 bases between them. CDR3 length: 14 residues. Here the CDR3 reads CASSLTGPTGELFF. The CDR3 DNA reads TGCGCCAGCAGCTTGACGGGGCCCACCGGGGAGCTGTTTTTT.

The chain has TRBV5-4 and TRBJ1-2, with D perhaps matching TRBD1 (5 bases). The CDR3 extends over 14 amino acids. The V gene's germline CDR1 is SGHNT and CDR2 YYREEE (reference sequence). The V and J ends lost 0 bases and 5 bases respectively, with 11 bases between them. CDR3 sequence: CASSLGQGPYGYTF. In DNA, the CDR3 is TGTGCCAGCAGCTTGGGTCAGGGCCCTTATGGCTACACCTTC.

J is TRBJ2-3 and V is TRBV11-2; D call uncertain. The CDR3 totals 13 residues. CDR1 is SGHAT and CDR2 is FQNNGV in the germline V gene. The V and J ends lost 5 bases and 11 bases respectively, with 17 bases between them. The CDR3 loop reads CASSRPPDFRQYF. The DNA for the CDR3 is TGTGCCAGCAGCCGCCCCCCCGACTTCCGGCAGTATTTT.

The J gene is TRBJ1-2, the V gene TRBV5-1; 8 bases match TRBD1. The CDR3 is 15 residues long. CDR1 SGHRS and CDR2 YFSETQ come from the germline V gene. Trimming took 4 bases from V and 2 from J; bases not matched to a gene: 7. Here the CDR3 reads CASSARQGRNYGYTF. The CDR3 DNA sequence: TGCGCCAGCAGCGCCCGACAGGGGAGAAACTATGGCTACACCTTC.

The chain links TRBV30 to TRBJ1-2, with D hard to call. Germline V gene data show CDR1 as GTSNPN and CDR2 as SVGIG (reference sequence). Trimming shortened V by 2 bases and J by 5 bases, and 24 bases separated the two germline ends. The CDR3 spans 17 residues. Written as DNA, the CDR3 is TGTGCCTGGAGTAAGGGATCCAACCCGAGGTGGTTATATGGCTACACCTTC. It is translated as CAWSKGSNPRWLYGYTF.

The chain has TRBV28 and TRBJ1-2; D unclear. V was trimmed by 2 bases and J by 7 bases, leaving 23 bases between them. Germline loops: CDR1 MDHEN, CDR2 SYDVKM. The CDR3 is made up of 17 amino acids. CDR3 amino acids: CASSLAYRTASRGGYTF. The CDR3 nucleotides read TGTGCCAGCAGTTTAGCATATCGGACGGCCTCGAGAGGTGGCTACACCTTC.

The rearrangement joins TRBV5-5 to TRBJ2-7, with no clear D. Germline V gene lookup returns CDR1 SGHKS and CDR2 YYEKEE (reference sequence). This CDR3 has 13 residues. Trimming removed 0 bases from V and 3 bases from J, with 7 bases in between. CDR3 loop: CASSLDWIYEQYF. The CDR3 nucleotides read TGTGCCAGCAGCTTGGACTGGATCTACGAGCAGTACTTC.

This clone was seen a single time. This sequence joins TRBV2 and TRBJ1-1; D ambiguous. From germline, CDR1 is SNHLY and CDR2 FYNNEI. With 2 bases removed from V and 1 base from J, the gap between germline ends came to 11 bases. This CDR3 is 15 amino acids long. In DNA, the CDR3 is TGTGCCAGCAGTGAACACCTCGTAGGGAACACTGAAGCTTTCTTT. Translation: CASSEHLVGNTEAFF. The full variable domain, completed using reference TRBV2 and TRBJ1-1, is EPEVTQTPSHQVTQMGQEVILRCVPISNHLYFYWYRQILGQKVEFLVSFYNNEISEKSEIFDDQFSVERPDGSNFTLKIRSTKLEDSAMYFCASSEHLVGNTEAFFGQGTRLTVV.

The V gene is TRBV28, the J gene TRBJ2-7; 7 bases fit TRBD1. V trimming: 5 bases; J trimming: 2 bases; junction bases outside the gene matches: 6. This CDR3 is 14 amino acids long. Per the germline V gene, CDR1 is MDHEN and CDR2 is SYDVKM. This CDR3 is CASSLPGQTYEQYF. The CDR3 DNA reads as TGTGCCAGCAGTCTACCGGGACAGACCTACGAGCAGTACTTC.

The rearrangement links TRBV5-1 to TRBJ1-6, with D hard to call. Germline loops: CDR1 SGHRS, CDR2 YFSETQ. The CDR3 is 13 amino acids. Trimming cost V 5 bases and J 7 bases, with 10 bases left between them. The CDR3 DNA is TGCGCCAGCAGGGGCAGCGTCAATTCACCCCTCCACTTT. As protein: CASRGSVNSPLHF.